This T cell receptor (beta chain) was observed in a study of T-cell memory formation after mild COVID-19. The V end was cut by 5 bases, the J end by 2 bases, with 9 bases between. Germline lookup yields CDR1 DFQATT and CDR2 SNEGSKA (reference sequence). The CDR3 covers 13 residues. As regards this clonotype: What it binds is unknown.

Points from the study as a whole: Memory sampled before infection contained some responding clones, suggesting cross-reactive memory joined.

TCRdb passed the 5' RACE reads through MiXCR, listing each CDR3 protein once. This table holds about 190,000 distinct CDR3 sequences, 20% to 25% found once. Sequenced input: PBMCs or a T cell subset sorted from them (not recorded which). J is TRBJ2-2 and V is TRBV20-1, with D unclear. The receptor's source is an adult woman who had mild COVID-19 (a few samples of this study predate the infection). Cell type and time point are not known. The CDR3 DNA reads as TGCAGTGCTGAGGCGCCTAACACCGGGGAGCTGTTTTTT. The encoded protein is CSAEAPNTGELFF.